A selection of T cell receptor beta chains follows, all from one sample in a study of T-cell memory formation after mild COVID-19. TCRdb independently ran MiXCR on the 5' RACE reads; one entry per CDR3 protein. The table records around 450,000 distinct CDR3 sequences, 20% to 25% of them present only once. Input material: PBMCs or a T cell subset sorted from them (not recorded which). All receptors come from an adult woman who had mild COVID-19 (a few samples of this study predate the infection). Cell type and time point are not known. Each CDR3 is given with its conserved first and last residue. The order of the fields is V gene, J gene, clone size, D gene, CDR3 protein, CDR3 DNA. A D gene is named only where the DNA matches it firmly. A clone size is listed for some rows: how often the clone was seen (once, few, many), or a class if it is expanded.

TRBV3-1	TRBJ1-1	few	.	CASSPPRVLPAEAFF	TGTGCCAGCAGCCCCCCCCGGGTCCTTCCCGCTGAAGCTTTCTTT
TRBV7-9	TRBJ1-2	.	TRBD1	CASSQGGTGTTIYGYTF	TGTGCCAGCAGCCAAGGAGGGACAGGGACCACGATCTATGGCTACACCTTC
TRBV29-1	TRBJ2-7	few	TRBD1	CSVLAGGIYEQYF	TGCAGCGTTTTAGCAGGGGGTATCTACGAGCAGTACTTC
TRBV7-3	TRBJ2-1	.	.	CASSLIGPANEQFF	TGTGCCAGCAGCTTAATAGGTCCCGCAAATGAGCAGTTCTTC
TRBV5-4	TRBJ1-5	.	TRBD1	CASSAGQGSNQPQHF	TGTGCCAGCAGCGCCGGACAGGGAAGCAATCAGCCCCAGCATTTT
TRBV14	TRBJ1-1	few	.	CASSPTHTGMAFF	TGTGCCAGCAGCCCTACCCATACAGGGATGGCTTTCTTT
TRBV10-3	TRBJ2-3	few	.	CAISEEGGGPDTQYF	TGTGCCATCAGTGAGGAGGGCGGGGGCCCAGATACGCAGTATTTT
TRBV5-6	TRBJ2-7	.	.	CASSPGLPAAYEQYF	TGTGCCAGCAGCCCGGGACTGCCCGCGGCCTACGAGCAGTACTTC
TRBV6-6	TRBJ2-7	few	.	CASSYPGPTYEQYF	TGTGCCAGCAGTTACCCAGGGCCGACCTACGAGCAGTACTTC
TRBV12-3/TRBV12-4	TRBJ2-2	few	TRBD2	CASSLASGRVGGELFF	TGTGCCAGCAGTTTGGCTAGCGGGAGGGTTGGCGGGGAGCTGTTTTTT
TRBV20-1	TRBJ2-7	.	TRBD2	CSAADSGTSAGEQYF	TGCAGTGCTGCTGACTCCGGGACTAGCGCTGGCGAGCAGTACTTC
TRBV6-5	TRBJ1-1	few	.	CASRYNTEAFF	TGTGCCAGCAGATATAACACTGAAGCTTTCTTT
TRBV20-1	TRBJ2-3	.	TRBD2	CSARVAGGVETDTQYF	TGCAGTGCTAGAGTGGCGGGAGGGGTAGAGACAGATACGCAGTATTTT